This TCR beta chain was sequenced in a study of T cell responses to AZD1222 COVID-19 vaccine. Study-level information: Pooling was applied to second doses at about 4 or about 12 weeks.

V was clipped by 1 base and J by 0 bases, with 7 bases between them. Germline lookup yields CDR1 LGHDT and CDR2 YNNKEL (reference sequence). There are 14 residues in the CDR3. Using immunoSEQ multiplex PCR, the repertoire was profiled, and TCRdb retains in-frame clones only, with some absent. The table records more than 95,000 clones, about 88% of them present only once. This TCR was sampled from an adult in good health. The chain joins TRBV3-1 (or the pseudogene TRBV3-2) to TRBJ2-7, with D unresolved. The material was peripheral blood, obtained on day 0 of AZD1222 vaccination. This CDR3 reads CASSQAHASYEQYF. The CDR3, as DNA: TGTGCCAGCAGCCAAGCGCACGCCTCCTACGAGCAGTACTTC.